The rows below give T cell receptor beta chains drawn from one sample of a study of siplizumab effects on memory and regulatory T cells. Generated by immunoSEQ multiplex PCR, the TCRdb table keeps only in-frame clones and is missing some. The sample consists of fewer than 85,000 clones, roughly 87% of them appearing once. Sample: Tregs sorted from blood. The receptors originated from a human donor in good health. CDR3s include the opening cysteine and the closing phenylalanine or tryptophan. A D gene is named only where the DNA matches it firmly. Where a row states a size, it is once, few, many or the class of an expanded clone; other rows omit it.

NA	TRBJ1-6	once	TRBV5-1	CASSAVGTYNSPLHF	TGCGCCAGCAGCGCGGTAGGCACGTATAATTCACCCCTCCACTTT
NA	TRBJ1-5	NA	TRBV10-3	CAISESGGGTQPQHF	TGTGCCATCAGTGAGTCAGGCGGGGGAACTCAGCCCCAGCATTTT
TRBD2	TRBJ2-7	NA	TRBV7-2	CASSTRAGGPYEQYF	TGTGCCAGCAGCACCCGAGCGGGGGGGCCCTACGAGCAGTACTTC
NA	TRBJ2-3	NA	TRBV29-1	CSVEGPDTQYF	TGCAGCGTTGAGGGTCCAGATACGCAGTATTTT
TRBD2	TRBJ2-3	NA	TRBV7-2	CASSFTSGGLDTQYF	TGTGCCAGCAGCTTTACTAGCGGGGGGTTAGATACGCAGTATTTT
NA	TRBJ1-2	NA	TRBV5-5	CASSLNLNYGYTF	TGTGCCAGCAGCTTGAACCTTAACTATGGCTACACCTTC
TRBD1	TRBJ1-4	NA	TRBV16	CASSQSRGREKLFF	TGTGCCAGCAGCCAATCCAGGGGGCGTGAAAAACTGTTTTTT
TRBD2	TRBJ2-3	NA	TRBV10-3	CAISRPSGDTDTQYF	TGTGCCATCAGTAGACCTAGCGGCGACACAGATACGCAGTATTTT
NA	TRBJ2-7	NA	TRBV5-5	CASSLVSGFGSYEQYF	TGTGCCAGCAGCTTGGTATCAGGGTTTGGCTCCTACGAGCAGTACTTC
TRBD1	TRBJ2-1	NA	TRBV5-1	CASSPASGTGFHEQFF	TGCGCCAGCAGTCCAGCCTCCGGGACAGGATTCCATGAGCAGTTCTTC
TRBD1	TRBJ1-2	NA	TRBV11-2	CASRAGDRFNYGYTF	TGTGCCAGCAGAGCGGGGGACAGATTTAACTATGGCTACACCTTC
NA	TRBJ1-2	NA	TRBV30	CAWTVPGGGYGYTF	TGTGCCTGGACCGTACCCGGGGGGGGCTATGGCTACACCTTC
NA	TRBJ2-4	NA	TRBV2	CASRPLVSLDIQYF	TGTGCCAGCAGGCCCCTAGTAAGTTTGGACATTCAGTACTTC
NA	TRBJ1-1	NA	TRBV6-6	CASSRPGTEAFF	TGTGCCAGCAGTCGACCAGGGACTGAAGCTTTCTTT
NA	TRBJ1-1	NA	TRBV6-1	CASLQGVTEAFF	TGTGCCAGCCTACAGGGCGTCACTGAAGCTTTCTTT
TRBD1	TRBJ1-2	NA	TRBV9	CASSADRGYGYTF	TGTGCCAGCAGCGCCGACAGGGGGTATGGCTACACCTTC
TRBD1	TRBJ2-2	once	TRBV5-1	CASSFRTGNTGELFF	TGCGCCAGCAGCTTTCGGACAGGTAACACCGGGGAGCTGTTTTTT
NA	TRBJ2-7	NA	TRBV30	CAWSRTSYEQYF	TGTGCCTGGAGCCGAACATCTTACGAGCAGTACTTC
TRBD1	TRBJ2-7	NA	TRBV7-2	CASSLAATGQSYEQYF	TGTGCCAGCAGCTTAGCGGCTACGGGACAGAGCTACGAGCAGTACTTC
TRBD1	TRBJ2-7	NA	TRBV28	CASREGAREQYF	TGTGCCAGCAGAGAGGGGGCCCGGGAGCAGTACTTC
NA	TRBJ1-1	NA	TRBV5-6	CASSYRGEAFF	TGTGCCAGCAGCTATCGGGGGGAAGCTTTCTTT
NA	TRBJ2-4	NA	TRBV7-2	CASSLARWHIQYF	TGTGCCAGCAGCTTAGCTCGGTGGCACATTCAGTACTTC
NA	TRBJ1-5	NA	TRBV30	CAWRGGGRPNQPQHF	TGTGCCTGGAGAGGAGGTGGCCGACCAAATCAGCCCCAGCATTTT
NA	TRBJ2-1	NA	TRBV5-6	CASSLTGRNEQFF	TGTGCCAGCAGCTTAACAGGGCGAAATGAGCAGTTCTTC
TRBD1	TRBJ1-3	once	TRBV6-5	CASSYAGGGGNTIYF	TGTGCCAGCAGTTACGCAGGGGGAGGTGGAAACACCATATATTTT
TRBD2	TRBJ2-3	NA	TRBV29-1	CSVETSGFPDTQYF	TGCAGCGTTGAGACTAGCGGGTTCCCAGATACGCAGTATTTT
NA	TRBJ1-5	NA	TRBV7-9	CASSPSLGQPQHF	TGTGCCAGCAGCCCGAGTCTCGGTCAGCCCCAGCATTTT
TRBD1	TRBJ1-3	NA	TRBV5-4	CASSSDRAGNTIYF	TGTGCCAGCAGCTCCGACAGGGCTGGAAACACCATATATTTT
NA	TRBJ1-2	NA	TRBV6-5	CASSPGRSRRGYTF	TGTGCCAGCAGTCCGGGACGGAGCCGTCGGGGCTACACCTTC
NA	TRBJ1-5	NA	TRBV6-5	CASSSNSNQPQHF	TGTGCCAGCAGTTCTAATTCAAATCAGCCCCAGCATTTT
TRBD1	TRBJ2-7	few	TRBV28	CASSSLDRAGEQYF	TGTGCCAGCAGTTCCCTCGACAGGGCGGGCGAGCAGTACTTC
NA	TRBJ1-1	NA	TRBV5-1	CASSSRPFGDTEAFF	TGCGCCAGCAGCTCCCGGCCGTTCGGAGACACTGAAGCTTTCTTT
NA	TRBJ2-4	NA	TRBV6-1	CASSETGPNPIQYF	TGTGCCAGCAGTGAGACAGGTCCCAACCCCATTCAGTACTTC
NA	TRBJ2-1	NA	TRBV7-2	CASSLRQASNEQFF	TGTGCCAGCAGCTTACGGCAGGCCTCCAATGAGCAGTTCTTC
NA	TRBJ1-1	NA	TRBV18	CASSPPGRRPEAFF	TGTGCCAGCTCACCCCCAGGGCGCCGACCTGAAGCTTTCTTT
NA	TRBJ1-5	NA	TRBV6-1	CASSESLQASEPQHF	TGTGCCAGCAGTGAGTCCCTGCAGGCCTCCGAGCCCCAGCATTTT
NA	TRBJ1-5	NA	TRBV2	CASGPGGGNQPQHF	TGTGCCAGCGGCCCCGGGGGGGGCAATCAGCCCCAGCATTTT
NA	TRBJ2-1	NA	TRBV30	CARTGSWNEQFF	TGTGCTCGGACGGGCTCTTGGAATGAGCAGTTCTTC
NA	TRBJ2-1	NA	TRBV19	CASSTVGWVEDYNEQFF	TGTGCCAGTAGTACGGTCGGGTGGGTTGAGGACTACAATGAGCAGTTCTTC
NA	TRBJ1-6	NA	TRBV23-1	CAPERVWSPLHF	TGCGCCCCGGAGAGGGTTTGGTCACCCCTCCACTTT
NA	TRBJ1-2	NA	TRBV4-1	CASSQGSVSYGYTF	TGCGCCAGCAGCCAAGGGTCTGTCAGCTATGGCTACACCTTC
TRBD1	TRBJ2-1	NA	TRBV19	CASSSDRGGHNEQFF	TGTGCCAGTAGTTCCGACAGGGGCGGGCACAATGAGCAGTTCTTC
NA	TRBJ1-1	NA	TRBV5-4	CASSFAQGEAFF	TGTGCCAGCAGCTTCGCCCAGGGTGAAGCTTTCTTT
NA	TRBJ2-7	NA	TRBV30	CAWSRAYEQYF	TGTGCCTGGAGTCGGGCCTACGAGCAGTACTTC
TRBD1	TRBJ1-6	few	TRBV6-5	CASSLQGYNSPLHF	TGTGCCAGCAGTCTACAGGGGTATAATTCACCCCTCCACTTT
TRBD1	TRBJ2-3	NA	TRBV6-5	CASSWNRGDTQYF	TGTGCCAGCAGTTGGAACAGGGGTGATACGCAGTATTTT
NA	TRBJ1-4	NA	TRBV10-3	CAISETAAKEKLFF	TGTGCCATCAGTGAAACGGCGGCTAAAGAAAAACTGTTTTTT